This T cell receptor beta chain comes out of a study of CD4 T cells in relation to SARS-CoV-2 and coronaviruses. Study-wide context: PBMCs were cultured with antigen for nine to eleven days before TCR beta sequencing. Study-level findings and limits: Roughly 65% of donors had memory CD4+ clonotypes crossrecognizing SARS-CoV-2 and common cold coronavirus spike.

For this clone: Its antigen is currently unknown.

TCRdb keeps only in-frame clones here, not all; method: immunoSEQ multiplex PCR. Of around 34,000 clones listed, around 77% are singletons. Naive and memory CD4+ T cells came from enriched cryopreserved PBMCs. Germline loops: CDR1 WSHSY, CDR2 SAAADI. The germline V and J ends were trimmed by 0 bases and 4 bases, with 6 bases remaining between them. The CDR3 consists of 13 residues. V usage is TRBV10-2 and J usage is TRBJ2-5; D not resolved. The sample taken for sequencing was memory CD4+ T cells from PBMCs, cultured in vitro. The receptor comes from an adult with COVID-19. This CDR3 reads CASSESSGETQYF. CDR3 DNA sequence: TGCGCCAGCAGTGAGTCATCCGGAGAGACCCAGTACTTC.